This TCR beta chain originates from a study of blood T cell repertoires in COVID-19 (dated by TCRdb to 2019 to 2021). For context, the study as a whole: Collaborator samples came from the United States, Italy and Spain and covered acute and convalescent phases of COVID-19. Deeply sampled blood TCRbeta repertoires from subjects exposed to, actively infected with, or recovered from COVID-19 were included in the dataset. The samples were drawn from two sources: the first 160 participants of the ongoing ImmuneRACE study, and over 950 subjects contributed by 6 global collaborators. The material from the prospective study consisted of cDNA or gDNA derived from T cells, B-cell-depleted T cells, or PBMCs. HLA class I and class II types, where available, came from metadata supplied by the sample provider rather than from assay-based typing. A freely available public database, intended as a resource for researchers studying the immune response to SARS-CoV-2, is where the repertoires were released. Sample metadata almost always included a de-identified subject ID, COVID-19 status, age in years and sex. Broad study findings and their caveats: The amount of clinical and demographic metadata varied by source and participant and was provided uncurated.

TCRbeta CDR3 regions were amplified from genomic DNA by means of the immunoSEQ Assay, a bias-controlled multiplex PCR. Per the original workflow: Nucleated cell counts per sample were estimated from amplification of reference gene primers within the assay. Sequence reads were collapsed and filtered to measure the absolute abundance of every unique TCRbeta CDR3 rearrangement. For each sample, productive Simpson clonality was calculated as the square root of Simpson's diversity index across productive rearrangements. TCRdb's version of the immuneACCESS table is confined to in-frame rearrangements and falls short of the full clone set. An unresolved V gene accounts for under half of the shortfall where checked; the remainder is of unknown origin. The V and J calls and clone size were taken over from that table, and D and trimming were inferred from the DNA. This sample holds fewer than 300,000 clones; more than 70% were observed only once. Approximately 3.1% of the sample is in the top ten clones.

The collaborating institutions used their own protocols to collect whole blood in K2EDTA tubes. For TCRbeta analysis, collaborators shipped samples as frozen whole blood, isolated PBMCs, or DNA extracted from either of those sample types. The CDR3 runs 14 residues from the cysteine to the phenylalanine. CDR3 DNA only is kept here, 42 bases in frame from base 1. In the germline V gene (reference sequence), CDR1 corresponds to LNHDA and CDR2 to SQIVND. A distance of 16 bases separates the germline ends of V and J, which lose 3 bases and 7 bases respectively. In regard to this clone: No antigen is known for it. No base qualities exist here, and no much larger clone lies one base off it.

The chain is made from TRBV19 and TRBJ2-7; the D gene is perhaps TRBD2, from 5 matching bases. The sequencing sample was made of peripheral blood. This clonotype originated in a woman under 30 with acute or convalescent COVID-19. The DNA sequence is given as TGTGCCAGTAGTATTACGGATTTCGGGGTTGAGCAGTACTTC. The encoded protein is CASSITDFGVEQYF.